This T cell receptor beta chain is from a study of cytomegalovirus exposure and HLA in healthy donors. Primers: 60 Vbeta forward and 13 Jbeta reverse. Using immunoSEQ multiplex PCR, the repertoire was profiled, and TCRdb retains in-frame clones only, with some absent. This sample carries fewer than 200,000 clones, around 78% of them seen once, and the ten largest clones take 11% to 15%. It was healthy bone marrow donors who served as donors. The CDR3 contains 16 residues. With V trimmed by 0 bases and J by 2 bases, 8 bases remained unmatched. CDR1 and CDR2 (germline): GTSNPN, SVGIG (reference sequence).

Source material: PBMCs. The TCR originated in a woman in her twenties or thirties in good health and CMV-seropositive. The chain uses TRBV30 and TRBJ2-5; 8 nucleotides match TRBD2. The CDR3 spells CAWSVRASGLQETQYF. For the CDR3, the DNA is TGTGCCTGGAGTGTACGGGCTAGCGGGTTACAAGAGACCCAGTACTTC. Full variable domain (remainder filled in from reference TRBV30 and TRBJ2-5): SQTIHQWPATLVQPVGSPLSLECTVEGTSNPNLYWYRQAAGRGLQLLFYSVGIGQISSEVPQNLSASRPQDRQFILSSKKLLLSDSGFYLCAWSVRASGLQETQYFGPGTRLLVL.